Listed here are 30 T cell receptor beta chains from one sample, sequenced in a study of shared clonotypes between healthy human individuals (dated by TCRdb to about 2020). The library was generated by the immunoSEQ multiplex PCR assay. Drawn from immuneACCESS, this table holds only the in-frame rearrangements with V and J called that TCRdb kept. Clones are partly lost; checked studies trace under half to an unresolved V gene and leave the rest unexplained. This sample lists roughly 2.5 million clones; approximately 90% were detected once. Clones ranked in the top ten supply 0.11% to 0.15% of the sample. The sequenced material came from naive CD4+ T cells sorted from blood. This specimen's cell subset or site label, per the study, means: CD45RA+ positively selected. The origin of the receptors is a man between 18 and 29 years old in good health.

This clone has a single count. This chain connects TRBV4-3 to TRBJ2-1; D possibly uses TRBD1 or TRBD2 (5 bases each). The V end was cut by 0 bases, the J end by 3 bases, with 12 bases between. This CDR3 comprises 16 residues. Per germline, CDR1 LGHNA and CDR2 YSLEER. DNA of the CDR3: TGCGCCAGCAGCCAAGATTTGGGGGAGTACTACAATGAGCAGTTCTTC. As protein: CASSQDLGEYYNEQFF.

This chain joins TRBV7-9 and TRBJ1-2; 9 bases map to TRBD1. Germline lookup yields CDR1 SEHNR and CDR2 FQNEAQ (reference sequence). V dropped 4 bases and J dropped 2; count of bases not matched to a gene: 5. The CDR3 has 15 amino acids. The CDR3 coding sequence is TGTGCCAGCAGCTCGGGACAGGGTAAAAACTATGGCTACACCTTC. Amino acid sequence: CASSSGQGKNYGYTF.

J is TRBJ2-5 and V is TRBV25-1, with unresolved D. CDR1 is MGHDK, CDR2 SYGVNS, per germline. The V end was cut by 1 base, the J end by 5 bases, with 17 bases between. The CDR3 covers 16 residues. The CDR3, as DNA: TGTGCCAGCAGTGAATCGGCCGAGACATATTATGAGACCCAGTACTTC. It specifies CASSESAETYYETQYF. Combining the CDR3 with reference TRBV25-1 and TRBJ2-5 gives the whole variable domain EADIYQTPRYLVIGTGKKITLECSQTMGHDKMYWYQQDPGMELHLIHYSYGVNSTEKGDLSSESTVSRIRTEHFPLTLESARPSHTSQYLCASSESAETYYETQYFGPGTRLLVL.

The chain links TRBV6-5 to TRBJ2-3; 8 bases are shared with TRBD1. The V gene end was trimmed by 6 bases and the J gene end by 9 bases; junction bases not matched to a gene: 8. The CDR3 covers 13 residues. In germline, CDR1 is MNHEY, CDR2 SVGAGI. The CDR3 nucleotides read TGTGCCAGCAGGATCGGACAGGGAAGGACGCAGTATTTT. This translates into CASRIGQGRTQYF.

The J gene is TRBJ1-2, the V gene TRBV10-3; D ambiguous. V lost 3 bases, J lost 6 bases, and 8 bases lay in between. The CDR3 is 12 amino acids. The germline gives CDR1 ENHRY, CDR2 SYGVKD. CDR3 DNA: TGTGCCATCAGTGAAGGAAACGATGGCTACACCTTC. It specifies CAISEGNDGYTF.

The chain recombines TRBV6-5 with TRBJ2-7, with 10 bases matching TRBD2. CDR3 length: 15 residues. Looked up from germline, CDR1 is MNHEY and CDR2 is SVGAGI. Trimming removed 6 bases from V and 0 bases from J; junction bases left unmatched: 5. CDR3 bases: TGTGCCAGCAGGAACAGCGGGGGGGGCTCCTACGAGCAGTACTTC. Amino acid sequence: CASRNSGGGSYEQYF.

The rearrangement links TRBV5-4 to TRBJ2-2; TRBD2 is a possible D gene (5 bases). Deletions cut 2 bases from V and 6 bases from J, with 14 bases between. Germline V lookup: CDR1 SGHNT, CDR2 YYREEE (reference sequence). CDR3 length equals 15 residues. The CDR3 DNA sequence: TGTGCCAGCAGCTTCTACCACTACGGGGCCGGGGAGCTGTTTTTT. Translated: CASSFYHYGAGELFF.

The V and J genes are TRBV7-8 and TRBJ2-7; no clear D. In germline, CDR1 is SGHVS, CDR2 FQNEAQ. CDR3 length equals 15 residues. Between the trimmed V and J ends, which lost 1 base and 2 bases, there was a span of 12 bases. The CDR3 here is CASSLEGAGAYEQYF. In DNA, the CDR3 is TGTGCCAGCAGCTTAGAGGGCGCAGGAGCCTACGAGCAGTACTTC.

This clone occurred a few times. The J gene is TRBJ1-1, the V gene TRBV18; the D is unclear. The CDR3 contains 14 residues. The V end lost 1 base, the J end lost 11 bases, and 17 bases lay between the germline ends. Per germline, CDR1 KGHSH and CDR2 LQKENI. CDR3 loop: CASSPRSWQSDAFF. The DNA for the CDR3 is TGTGCCAGCTCACCACGGTCGTGGCAGTCCGACGCTTTCTTT.

The chain couples TRBV11-3 to TRBJ2-7; D gene unclear. The CDR3 contains 15 residues. CDR1 is SGHNT, CDR2 YENEEA, per germline. V was trimmed by 5 bases and J by 1 base, leaving 15 bases between them. DNA of the CDR3: TGTGCCAGCAGCCCCGAGGCGATCCGGTCCTACGAGCAGTACTTC. Amino acids: CASSPEAIRSYEQYF.

The V call is TRBV6-5, the J call TRBJ1-6, with D perhaps matching TRBD1 (5 bases). Between the trimmed V and J ends, which lost 6 bases and 5 bases, there was a span of 14 bases. The CDR3 consists of 15 residues. Germline V gene sequence: CDR1 MNHEY, CDR2 SVGAGI. This CDR3 is CASSRGAGNNSPLHF. The CDR3 DNA sequence: TGTGCCAGCAGCAGAGGGGCAGGGAATAATTCACCCCTCCACTTT.

The V and J genes are TRBV7-9 and TRBJ1-1; no firm D call. V dropped 5 bases and J dropped 1 base, with 8 bases sitting between them. The V gene's germline CDR1 is SEHNR and CDR2 FQNEAQ (reference sequence). This CDR3 is built from 13 residues. In DNA, the CDR3 is TGTGCCAGCAGCCAAACTTGGAACACTGAAGCTTTCTTT. It specifies CASSQTWNTEAFF.

The rearrangement links TRBV6-5 to TRBJ2-2; possibly TRBD1 or TRBD2 for D (6 bases each). Per germline, CDR1 MNHEY and CDR2 SVGAGI. The length of the CDR3 is 14 residues. Trimming pared 8 bases from V and 4 bases from J, leaving 14 bases between. The DNA for the CDR3 is TGTGCCAGCTGGGGGGCGTCGCGCACCGGGGAGCTGTTTTTT. It is translated as CASWGASRTGELFF.

The CDR3 nucleotides are TGTGCCAGCAGTGCGAGAGGGACTAGCGGGGTGGGTGAGCAGTTCTTC. As protein: CASSARGTSGVGEQFF. The chain joins TRBV6-4 to TRBJ2-1; TRBD2 agrees at 13 bases. With V trimmed by 4 bases and J by 9 bases, 9 bases remained unmatched. The germline gives CDR1 MRHNA, CDR2 SNTAGT. This CDR3 is 16 amino acids long.

The rearrangement joins TRBV21-1 to TRBJ1-6. TRBV21-1 is shown as a pseudogene. The CDR3 has 13 residues. CDR3: CASICPNNSPLHF. CDR3 nucleotide sequence: TGTGCCAGCATCTGTCCCAATAATTCACCCCTCCACTTT.

V usage is TRBV6-1 and J usage is TRBJ1-6; TRBD1 agrees at 7 bases. The junction had 12 bases not matched to a gene; V was cut back by 6 bases and J by 10 bases. CDR1 and CDR2 (germline): MNHNS, SASEGT. The CDR3 contains 15 residues. CDR3 region: CASSRSTGERSPLHF. DNA for the CDR3: TGTGCCAGCAGCAGAAGCACAGGGGAGCGGTCACCCCTCCACTTT.

The rearrangement joins TRBV7-3 to TRBJ2-1; 11 bases are shared with TRBD2. CDR1 is SGHTA, CDR2 FQGTGA, per germline. V was clipped by 5 bases and J by 4 bases; unmatched bases: 10. CDR3 length equals 17 residues. CDR3: CASSITSGGAVYNEQFF. The DNA for the CDR3 is TGTGCCAGCAGCATTACTAGCGGGGGCGCAGTTTACAATGAGCAGTTCTTC.

The rearrangement uses TRBV10-3 and TRBJ2-5; D might be TRBD2 (6 bases). This CDR3 contains 13 residues. Germline CDR1 ENHRY, CDR2 SYGVKD. The germline V and J ends were trimmed by 10 bases and 1 base, with 13 bases remaining between them. In DNA, the CDR3 is TGTGCCACCTCCGGGGGTCCCCAAGAGACCCAGTACTTC. It yields the protein CATSGGPQETQYF.

The chain uses TRBV5-8 and TRBJ1-2, with a weak D call TRBD1 (5 bases). The CDR3 has 16 amino acids. V was pared by 4 bases and J by 8 bases, with 24 bases between. From germline, CDR1 is SGHTS and CDR2 YDEGEE. The CDR3 here is CASSPNRDGRRGGYTF. The CDR3 DNA sequence: TGTGCCAGCAGCCCAAACCGGGACGGACGCCGCGGGGGCTACACCTTC.

The rearrangement uses TRBV2 and TRBJ2-4; 7 bases align to TRBD2. V was pared by 6 bases and J by 3 bases, with 8 bases of the junction left unmatched. There are 15 residues in the CDR3. Germline values: CDR1 SNHLY, CDR2 FYNNEI. The CDR3: CASRPSGVLKNIQYF. CDR3 DNA: TGTGCCAGCAGACCGAGCGGGGTACTCAAAAACATTCAGTACTTC.

The chain couples TRBV28 to TRBJ2-7; 8 nucleotides match TRBD1. Germline loops: CDR1 MDHEN, CDR2 SYDVKM. The CDR3 covers 14 residues. The junction had 9 bases not matched to a gene; V was cut back by 7 bases and J by 4 bases. CDR3 sequence (DNA): TGTGCCAGCATGCGGGGACAGGCCCAATACGAGCAGTACTTC. It codes for CASMRGQAQYEQYF. The full variable domain, its missing parts supplied by reference TRBV28 and TRBJ2-7, is DVKVTQSSRYLVKRTGEKVFLECVQDMDHENMFWYRQDPGLGLRLIYFSYDVKMKEKGDIPEGYSVSREKKERFSLILESASTNQTSMYLCASMRGQAQYEQYFGPGTRLTVT.

This chain connects TRBV5-6 to TRBJ1-2, with 7 bases fitting TRBD1. V lost 4 bases to trimming and J lost 3 bases; unmatched junction nucleotides: 9. CDR3 length equals 15 residues. Germline V CDR1 and CDR2: SGHDT, YYEEEE. The CDR3, as DNA: TGTGCCAGCAGCCTGGTTGACAGGGATGACTATGGCTACACCTTC. Protein sequence: CASSLVDRDDYGYTF.

This chain uses TRBV7-9 with TRBJ2-3; 9 nucleotides match TRBD1. Germline loops: CDR1 SEHNR, CDR2 FQNEAQ (reference sequence). V shed 4 bases and J 4 bases; nucleotides not matched to a gene: 6. This CDR3 region has 15 residues. Here the CDR3 reads CASSSGQGWADTQYF. In DNA form, the CDR3 reads TGTGCCAGCAGCTCCGGACAGGGGTGGGCAGATACGCAGTATTTT.

V usage is TRBV6-1 and J usage is TRBJ1-2, with a weak D call TRBD1 (6 bases). Germline V gene lookup returns CDR1 MNHNS and CDR2 SASEGT. CDR3 length equals 13 residues. V lost 5 bases and J lost 4, with 11 bases in between. Here the CDR3 reads CASSFGQSYGYTF. Here the CDR3 DNA reads TGTGCCAGCAGTTTTGGACAGTCCTATGGCTACACCTTC.

As to this clone: An end of the junction does not agree with germline; a read error may underlie this. The rearrangement uses TRBV7-7 and TRBJ2-7, with D perhaps matching TRBD1 or TRBD2 (5 bases each). The CDR3 has 14 residues. Per the germline V gene, CDR1 is SSHAT and CDR2 is FNYEAQ (reference sequence). This CDR3 is CASSPVGTPGEQYF. The CDR3 nucleotides are TGTGCTAGCAGCCCCGTAGGGACCCCGGGAGAGCAGTACTTC.

J is TRBJ1-4 and V is TRBV2, with TRBD1 matching over 10 bases. CDR1 and CDR2 (germline): SNHLY, FYNNEI. Trimming removed 2 bases from V and 7 bases from J; junction bases left unmatched: 4. The CDR3 totals 15 residues. The CDR3 sequence: CASSERTGGVEKLFF. The DNA of the CDR3 is TGTGCCAGCAGTGAAAGGACAGGGGGGGTTGAAAAACTGTTTTTT. The whole variable domain, filled in from reference TRBV2 and TRBJ1-4, reads EPEVTQTPSHQVTQMGQEVILRCVPISNHLYFYWYRQILGQKVEFLVSFYNNEISEKSEIFDDQFSVERPDGSNFTLKIRSTKLEDSAMYFCASSERTGGVEKLFFGSGTQLSVL.

About this clone: Other nucleotide sequences from this sample produce the same CDR3. The chain carries TRBV19 and TRBJ1-6, with D hard to call. This CDR3 comprises 15 residues. V gave up 5 bases and J gave up 6 bases, with 14 bases separating them. Germline V gene data show CDR1 as LNHDA and CDR2 as SQIVND (reference sequence). In DNA, the CDR3 is TGTGCCAGTAGTTCCTGGACGGGGAGTAATTCACCCCTCCACTTT. Residues: CASSSWTGSNSPLHF.

With regard to this clone: The same CDR3 arises from other DNA sequences in this sample as well. V and J are TRBV5-1 and TRBJ2-1; the D gene is possibly TRBD2 (5 bases). Trimming pared 1 base from V and 0 bases from J, leaving 8 bases between. CDR3 length: 15 amino acids. CDR1 and CDR2 (germline): SGHRS, YFSETQ. In nucleotides, the CDR3 is TGCGCCAGCAGCTTGACGGGGAACTCCTACAATGAGCAGTTCTTC. Translating gives CASSLTGNSYNEQFF.

Details on this clone: Other nucleotide sequences in the sample specify the same CDR3. The rearrangement uses TRBV7-2 and TRBJ2-7; D gene ambiguous. CDR1 and CDR2 from the germline V gene are SGHTA and FQGNSA. V was cut by 1 base and J by 1 base, with 8 bases left in between. CDR3 length: 14 amino acids. The CDR3 DNA sequence: TGTGCCAGCAGCTTAGGGTTACAATCCTACGAGCAGTACTTC. Protein sequence: CASSLGLQSYEQYF.

The chain employs TRBV6-5 and TRBJ1-3; D gene uncertain. Trimming shortened V by 2 bases and J by 6 bases, and 8 bases separated the two germline ends. This CDR3 comprises 13 residues. CDR1 is MNHEY, CDR2 SVGAGI, per germline. The chain's CDR3 is CASSYRAENTIYF. The CDR3 nucleotides are TGTGCCAGCAGTTACCGGGCGGAAAACACCATATATTTT.